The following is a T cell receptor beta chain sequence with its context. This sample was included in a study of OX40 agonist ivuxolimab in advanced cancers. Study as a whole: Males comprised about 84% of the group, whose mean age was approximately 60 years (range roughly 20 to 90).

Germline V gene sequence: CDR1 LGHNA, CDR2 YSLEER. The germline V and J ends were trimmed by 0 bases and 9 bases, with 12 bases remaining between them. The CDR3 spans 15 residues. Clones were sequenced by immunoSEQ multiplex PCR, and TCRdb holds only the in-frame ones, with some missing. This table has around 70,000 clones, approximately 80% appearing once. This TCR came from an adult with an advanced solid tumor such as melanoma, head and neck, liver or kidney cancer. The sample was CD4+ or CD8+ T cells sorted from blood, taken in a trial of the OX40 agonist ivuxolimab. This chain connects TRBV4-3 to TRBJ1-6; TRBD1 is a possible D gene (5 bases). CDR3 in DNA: TGCGCCAGCAGCCAAGAGCAGGGTTGGTTTTCACCCCTCCACTTT. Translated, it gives CASSQEQGWFSPLHF.